This entry concerns a single T cell receptor (beta chain). The antigen is unknown. This CDR3 has 13 residues. The V and J ends lost 4 bases and 0 bases respectively, with 7 bases between them. Germline loops: CDR1 WNHNN, CDR2 SYGVQD (reference sequence). Using immunoSEQ multiplex PCR, the repertoire was profiled, and TCRdb retains in-frame clones only, with some absent. The sample includes approximately 2,000,000 clones, around 93% of them seen just once. This record belongs to a study of shared clonotypes between healthy human individuals. Study results and caveats: Generation of non-shared clonotypes was less probable than generation of clonotypes shared by all four donors.

The naive CD8 subset, CD45RO-negative cells positively selected for CCR7, excluded terminally differentiated effector memory CD45RA+ cells. Sequenced: naive CD8+ T cells from PBMCs. This chain links TRBV10-1 with TRBJ2-7, with D uncertain. The sequence was collected from a man between 18 and 29 years old in good health. Some clones in this sample may be carry-over from other donors' samples. CDR3 region: CASSGTDSYEQYF. CDR3 in DNA: TGCGCCAGCAGTGGAACCGACTCCTACGAGCAGTACTTC.